The clone carrying this T cell receptor (beta chain) was detected once. Its antigen remains unidentified. Clones were read by immunoSEQ multiplex PCR, and TCRdb kept only the in-frame ones, dropping some. This sample has about 150,000 clones, with around 89% found just once. Trimming took off 6 bases at V and 4 bases at J, with 16 bases between the two ends. The germline V gene has CDR1 MNHEY and CDR2 SVGEGT. CDR3 size: 15 residues. These data come from a study of T cell responses to AZD1222 COVID-19 vaccine. Study-wide results and limits: Samples come after the peak T cell response, not at day 14. There were mostly white British donors and more females than males, and clonal diversity was possibly underestimated. Reports indicate that nearly half of spike-specific TCRs are directed at unmutated variant regions.

V usage is TRBV6-2 or TRBV6-3 and J usage is TRBJ2-1, with TRBD2 as a possible D gene (5 bases). This TCR derives from an adult in good health. Sequences were derived from peripheral blood, sampled on day 0 of AZD1222 vaccination. The CDR3 DNA sequence: TGTGCCAGCAGCCTGACTACAACTACTTACAATGAGCAGTTCTTC. Amino acid sequence: CASSLTTTTYNEQFF.